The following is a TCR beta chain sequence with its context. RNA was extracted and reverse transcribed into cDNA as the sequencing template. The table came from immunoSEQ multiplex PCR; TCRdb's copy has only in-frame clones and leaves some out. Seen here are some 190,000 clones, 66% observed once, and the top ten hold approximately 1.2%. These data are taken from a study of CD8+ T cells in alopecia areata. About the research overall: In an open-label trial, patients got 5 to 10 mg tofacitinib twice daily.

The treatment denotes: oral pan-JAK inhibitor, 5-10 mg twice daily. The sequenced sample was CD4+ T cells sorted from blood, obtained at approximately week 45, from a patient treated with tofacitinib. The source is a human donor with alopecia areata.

CDR3 amino acids: CSVDAGGGEKLFF. The CDR3 coding sequence is TGCAGCGTTGATGCAGGGGGCGGGGAAAAACTGTTTTTT. The genes are TRBV29-1 and TRBJ1-4; 8 bases map to TRBD1. V dropped 3 bases and J dropped 8; count of bases not matched to a gene: 5. Germline CDR1 reads SQVTM; CDR2 reads ANQGSEA. The CDR3 contains 13 residues.